This T cell receptor (beta chain) stems from a study of T cells in Graves' hyperthyroidism and ophthalmopathy. The study's findings and limits: Separation of ophthalmopathy from stable hyperthyroidism was achieved by a 13 V-J model. Ophthalmopathy was predicted by the model a median of approximately 6 months ahead of onset.

RNA transcripts yielded amplified TCR beta CDR3 regions. The primer set for the first-round RT-PCR of the TCR CDR3 was HTBI. MiXCR, run by TCRdb on the multiplex PCR reads, gives a single entry per CDR3 protein. The profile covers about 550,000 distinct CDR3 sequences, with less than 25% appearing a single time and approximately 25% taken by the ten largest. V was trimmed by 0 bases and J by 5 bases, leaving 13 bases between them. Germline values: CDR1 GTSNPN, CDR2 SVGIG (reference sequence). The CDR3 extends over 14 amino acids. This clonotype was observed many times. Its target is not known. Patients were excluded because of uncontrolled infection, other autoimmune disease, pregnancy or lactation. PBMCs were sourced from more than 7.5 ml fresh peripheral blood.

This chain connects TRBV30 to TRBJ1-1, with D possibly TRBD1 on 5 matching bases. The sample consisted of blood. This clonotype originated in a man aged 18 to 29 with Graves' hyperthyroidism. The CDR3 DNA reads as TGTGCCTGGAGTGTAGGGCAGGGAGAAACTGAAGCTTTCTTT. Translation: CAWSVGQGETEAFF. Variable domain in full (rest from reference TRBV30 and TRBJ1-1): SQTIHQWPATLVQPVGSPLSLECTVEGTSNPNLYWYRQAAGRGLQLLFYSVGIGQISSEVPQNLSASRPQDRQFILSSKKLLLSDSGFYLCAWSVGQGETEAFFGQGTRLTVV.